These 8 T cell receptor beta chains were sequenced from one sample in a study of cytomegalovirus exposure and HLA in healthy donors (dated by TCRdb to 2015 to 2018). Library creation used the immunoSEQ multiplex PCR assay. The multiplex PCR relied on a mix of 60 forward primers for TCR Vbeta segments and 13 reverse primers for TCR Jbeta segments. Imported from immuneACCESS, the table was reduced by TCRdb to in-frame sequences with V and J called. These copies leave out some clones; in studies compared against another copy, an unresolved V gene accounts for under half, and the cause of the remainder is not known. The sample data list around 150,000 clones, and 70% to 90% of these were observed just once. Approximately 2% of the sample is in the top ten clones. Material for sequencing was PBMCs. These receptor sequences come from a young man in good health and CMV-seropositive.

This clone was seen only a few times. For the CDR3, the DNA is TGTGCCAGCAGCTTATCCGAAACAGACGCTGAAGCTTTCTTT. Protein: CASSLSETDAEAFF. The chain joins TRBV7-6 to TRBJ1-1; D not resolved. Germline assignment: CDR1 SGHVS and CDR2 FNYEAQ. This CDR3 spans 14 amino acids. V was clipped by 2 bases and J by 6 bases, with 13 bases between them.

About this clone itself: The junction differs from germline at one of its ends, possibly a read error. The rearrangement uses TRBV7-9 and TRBJ1-1, with 8 bases fitting TRBD1. This CDR3 is 16 amino acids long. The germline V gene has CDR1 SEHNR and CDR2 FQNEAQ (reference sequence). CDR3 coding DNA: TGTTCCAGCAGCAACCCGGACAGGGATGTGGACACTGAAGCTTTCTTT. Translation: CSSSNPDRDVDTEAFF.

The genes are TRBV19 and TRBJ1-5; TRBD1 matches at 9 bases. CDR3 length equals 18 residues. With V trimmed by 1 base and J by 7 bases, 14 bases remained unmatched. Germline V CDR1 and CDR2: LNHDA, SQIVND (reference sequence). CDR3 protein: CASSIGNLGQGIRQPQHF. The CDR3 DNA follows: TGTGCCAGTAGTATAGGTAACCTCGGACAGGGGATCCGACAGCCCCAGCATTTT.

The chain recombines TRBV13 with TRBJ1-3; TRBD1 might be the D (6 bases). This CDR3 comprises 13 residues. CDR1 is PRHDT, CDR2 FYEKMQ, per germline (reference sequence). Trimming shortened V by 5 bases and J by 4 bases, and 9 bases separated the two germline ends. The CDR3 is CASSEGQGNTIYF. In DNA form, the CDR3 reads TGTGCCAGCAGCGAAGGACAGGGAAACACCATATATTTT.

This chain connects TRBV7-2 to TRBJ1-1; the D is unclear. Germline assignment: CDR1 SGHTA and CDR2 FQGNSA. V was pared by 5 bases and J by 7 bases, with 17 bases between. The CDR3 has 14 amino acids. CDR3 amino acids: CASSTDSTRGEAFF. In nucleotides, the CDR3 is TGTGCCAGCAGCACTGACTCGACCCGAGGTGAAGCTTTCTTT.

This chain joins TRBV11-2 and TRBJ2-3; 14 nucleotides agree with TRBD2. This CDR3 is built from 16 residues. Trimming cost V 5 bases and J 4 bases; bases outside gene matches: 5. Germline CDR1 SGHAT, CDR2 FQNNGV. The CDR3 loop is CASSVRLAGGPDTQYF. In nucleotides, the CDR3 is TGTGCCAGCAGCGTCAGACTAGCGGGGGGGCCAGATACGCAGTATTTT. The whole variable domain, remainder taken from reference TRBV11-2 and TRBJ2-3, is EAGVAQSPRYKIIEKRQSVAFWCNPISGHATLYWYQQILGQGPKLLIQFQNNGVVDDSQLPKDRFSAERLKGVDSTLKIQPAKLEDSAVYLCASSVRLAGGPDTQYFGPGTRLTVL.

This clone was detected once. The chain joins TRBV12-5 to TRBJ2-7; a possible D gene is TRBD1 (7 bases). The V and J ends lost 3 bases and 5 bases respectively, with 17 bases between them. The CDR3 totals 15 residues. The germline V gene encodes CDR1 LGHNT and CDR2 FRNRAP. The CDR3 nucleotides are TGTGCTAGTGGTTTAAGAATCCAGGGGGGAGACGAGCAGTACTTC. Translated, it gives CASGLRIQGGDEQYF.

The rearrangement links TRBV4-2 to TRBJ2-1; 12 bases line up with TRBD2. The CDR3 is 18 amino acids. Germline CDR1 LGHNA, CDR2 YNFKEQ. Germline trimming cut 0 bases from V and 8 bases from J; bases unmatched to any gene: 11. Here the CDR3 DNA reads TGTGCCAGCAGCCAAGAGAGCGGCCTAGCGGGGGGGCCGCATGAGCAGTTCTTC. It translates to CASSQESGLAGGPHEQFF.